This paragraph covers one T cell receptor beta chain sequence. This table comes from immunoSEQ multiplex PCR, and its TCRdb copy is limited to in-frame clones, with some not included. The data contain about 400,000 clones, under 90% of them singletons. This sample stems from a study of blood T cell repertoires in COVID-19. Sequencing was carried out using PBMCs or T cells enriched from blood (not recorded which). The TCR sequence derives from a woman in her 30s who had recovered from COVID-19.

The CDR3 spells CAISDRADQPQHF. CDR3 DNA sequence: TGTGCCATCAGTGATCGCGCGGATCAGCCCCAGCATTTT. The chain links TRBV10-3 to TRBJ1-5; unclear D gene. With 3 bases removed from V and 5 bases from J, the gap between germline ends came to 8 bases. The CDR3 totals 13 residues. The V gene's germline CDR1 is ENHRY and CDR2 SYGVKD.